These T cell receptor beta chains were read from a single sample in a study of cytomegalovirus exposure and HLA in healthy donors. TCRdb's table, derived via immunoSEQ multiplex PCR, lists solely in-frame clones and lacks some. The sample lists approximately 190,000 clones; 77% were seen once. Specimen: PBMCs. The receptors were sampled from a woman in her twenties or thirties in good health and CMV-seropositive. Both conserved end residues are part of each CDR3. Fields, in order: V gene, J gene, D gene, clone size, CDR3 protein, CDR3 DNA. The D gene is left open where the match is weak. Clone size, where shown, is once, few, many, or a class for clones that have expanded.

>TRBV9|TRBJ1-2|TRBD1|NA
CASSVEGTGAGYTF
TGTGCCAGCAGCGTCGAGGGGACAGGGGCGGGCTACACCTTC
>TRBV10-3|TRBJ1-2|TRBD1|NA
CAISDPGTGSRGYTF
TGTGCCATCAGTGACCCCGGGACAGGGTCGCGTGGCTACACCTTC
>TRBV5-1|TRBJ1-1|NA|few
CASSVRKKSFNTEAFF
TGCGCCAGCAGCGTAAGAAAAAAGAGCTTCAACACTGAAGCTTTCTTT
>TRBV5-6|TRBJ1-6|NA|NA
CASSLWGLSSYNSPLHF
TGTGCCAGCAGCTTATGGGGCCTAAGCTCCTATAATTCACCCCTCCACTTT
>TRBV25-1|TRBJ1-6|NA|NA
CASTADRANSPLHF
TGTGCCAGCACCGCCGACAGAGCTAATTCACCCCTCCACTTT
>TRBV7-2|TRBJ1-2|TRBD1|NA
CASSLGTGSYGYTF
TGTGCCAGCAGCTTAGGGACAGGTAGCTATGGCTACACCTTC
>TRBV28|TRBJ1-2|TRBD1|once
CASSLTGARGRGYTF
TGTGCCAGCAGTTTAACAGGGGCGCGGGGAAGAGGCTACACCTTC
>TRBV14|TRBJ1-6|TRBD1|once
CASSQRQGIGSPLHF
TGTGCCAGCAGCCAACGACAGGGGATAGGCTCACCCCTCCACTTT
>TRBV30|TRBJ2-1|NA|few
CAWNRDTAYNEQFF
TGTGCCTGGAACAGGGACACGGCCTACAATGAGCAGTTCTTC
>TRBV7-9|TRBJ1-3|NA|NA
CASSPLASSGNTIYF
TGTGCCAGCAGCCCATTGGCCAGCTCTGGAAACACCATATATTTT
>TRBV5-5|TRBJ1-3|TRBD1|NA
CASSLAWTGGAEGNTIYF
TGTGCCAGCAGCTTGGCCTGGACAGGGGGCGCGGAAGGAAACACCATATATTTT
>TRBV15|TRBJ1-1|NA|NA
CATSTHEQNTEAFF
TGTGCCACCAGCACACACGAACAGAACACTGAAGCTTTCTTT
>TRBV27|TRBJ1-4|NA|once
CASSTTGYTNEKLFF
TGTGCCAGCAGTACTACAGGGTATACTAATGAAAAACTGTTTTTT
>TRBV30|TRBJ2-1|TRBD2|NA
CAWSVGTNYYNEQFF
TGTGCCTGGAGTGTCGGGACTAACTACTACAATGAGCAGTTCTTC
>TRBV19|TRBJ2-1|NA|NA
CASSIWGGSYNEQFF
TGTGCCAGTAGTATCTGGGGAGGCTCCTACAATGAGCAGTTCTTC
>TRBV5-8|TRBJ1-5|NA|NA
CASSSSVKPQHF
TGTGCCAGCAGCTCCTCGGTGAAGCCCCAGCATTTT
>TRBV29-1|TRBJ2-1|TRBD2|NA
CSVGGGQASYNEQFF
TGCAGCGTCGGGGGGGGGCAAGCCTCCTACAATGAGCAGTTCTTC
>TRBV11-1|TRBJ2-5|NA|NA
CASSLSSQGIQTQYF
TGTGCCAGCAGCTTAAGTTCCCAGGGAATTCAGACCCAGTACTTC
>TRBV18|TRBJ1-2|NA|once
CASSTVEETNYGYTF
TGTGCCAGCTCAACCGTAGAGGAAACTAACTATGGCTACACCTTC
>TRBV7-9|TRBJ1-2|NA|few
CASSLAARAGAGYGYTF
TGTGCCAGCAGCTTAGCCGCCCGGGCGGGGGCGGGCTATGGCTACACCTTC
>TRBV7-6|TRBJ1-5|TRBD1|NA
CASSLLVRGGDQPQHF
TGTGCCAGCAGCTTATTAGTTCGAGGGGGCGATCAGCCCCAGCATTTT
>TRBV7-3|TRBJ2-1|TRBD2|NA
CASSSRGLAGGGQFF
TGTGCCAGCAGCTCCCGGGGGCTAGCGGGAGGTGGGCAGTTCTTC
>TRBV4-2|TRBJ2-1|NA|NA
CASSQEVGASYNEQFF
TGTGCCAGCAGCCAAGAGGTGGGAGCTTCCTACAATGAGCAGTTCTTC
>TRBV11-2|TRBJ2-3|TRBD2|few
CASSQTSGALDTQYF
TGTGCCAGCAGCCAGACTAGCGGGGCGCTAGATACGCAGTATTTT
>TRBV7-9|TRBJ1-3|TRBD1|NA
CASSQLGTGGPGNTIYF
TGTGCCAGCAGCCAATTAGGGACAGGGGGACCTGGAAACACCATATATTTT
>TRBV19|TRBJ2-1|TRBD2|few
CASSAIAGDSYNEQFF
TGTGCCAGTAGTGCAATAGCGGGAGACTCCTACAATGAGCAGTTCTTC
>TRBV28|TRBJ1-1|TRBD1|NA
CARPGQGLSDDTEAFF
TGTGCCAGACCGGGACAGGGGTTATCTGACGACACTGAAGCTTTCTTT
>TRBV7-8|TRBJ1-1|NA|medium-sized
CASSLGAGGTEAFF
TGTGCCAGCAGCTTGGGGGCTGGTGGCACTGAAGCTTTCTTT
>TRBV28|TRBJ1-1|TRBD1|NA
CASSFPRTGRNTEAFF
TGTGCCAGCAGTTTCCCACGGACAGGGAGGAACACTGAAGCTTTCTTT
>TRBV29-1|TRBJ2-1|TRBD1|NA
CSVMTGPRDNEQFF
TGCAGCGTTATGACAGGGCCGAGGGACAATGAGCAGTTCTTC
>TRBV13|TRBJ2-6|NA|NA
CASSTRGGARGSGANVLTF
TGTGCCAGCAGCACAAGGGGGGGAGCTAGGGGATCTGGGGCCAACGTCCTGACTTTC
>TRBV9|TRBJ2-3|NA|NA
CASSVGGHTDTQYF
TGTGCCAGCAGCGTAGGAGGACACACAGATACGCAGTATTTT
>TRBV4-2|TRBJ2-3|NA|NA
CASTQTAFYSTDTQYF
TGTGCCAGCACCCAGACAGCCTTTTATTCCACAGATACGCAGTATTTT
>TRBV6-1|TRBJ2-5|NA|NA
CASSARGGQETQYF
TGTGCCAGCAGTGCCCGAGGTGGGCAAGAGACCCAGTACTTC
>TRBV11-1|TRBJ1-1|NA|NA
CASSLEGAAPEAFF
TGTGCCAGCAGCTTAGAAGGGGCAGCCCCGGAAGCTTTCTTT
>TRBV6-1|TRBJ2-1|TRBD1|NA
CASSDRDSTINEQFF
TGTGCCAGCAGTGACCGGGACAGTACCATCAATGAGCAGTTCTTC
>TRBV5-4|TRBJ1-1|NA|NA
CASSLDGLGGEAFF
TGTGCCAGCAGCTTGGACGGGTTAGGTGGTGAAGCTTTCTTT
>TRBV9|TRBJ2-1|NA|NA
CASSRILENEQFF
TGTGCCAGCAGCCGGATACTAGAGAATGAGCAGTTCTTC
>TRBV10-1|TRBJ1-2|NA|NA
CASRGHKRQDDWWGYTF
TGCGCCAGCAGGGGCCACAAAAGACAGGATGACTGGTGGGGCTACACCTTC
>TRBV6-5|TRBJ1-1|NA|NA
CASSYFERTEAFF
TGTGCCAGCAGTTACTTCGAGAGGACTGAAGCTTTCTTT
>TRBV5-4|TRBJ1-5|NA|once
CASSQQPNSNQPQHF
TGTGCCAGCAGTCAACAGCCGAACAGCAATCAGCCCCAGCATTTT
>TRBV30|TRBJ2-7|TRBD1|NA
CAWSAGQGGEQYF
TGTGCCTGGAGTGCCGGACAGGGTGGGGAGCAGTACTTC
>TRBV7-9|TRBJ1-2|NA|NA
CASSQDGAFLGYTF
TGTGCCAGCAGCCAAGATGGGGCGTTCCTCGGCTACACCTTC
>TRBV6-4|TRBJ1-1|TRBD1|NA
CASRGTEYSEAFF
TGTGCCAGCAGGGGGACAGAGTATTCTGAAGCTTTCTTT
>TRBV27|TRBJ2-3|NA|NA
CASRAGRLRGTDTQYF
TGTGCCAGCAGGGCGGGACGATTACGGGGCACAGATACGCAGTATTTT
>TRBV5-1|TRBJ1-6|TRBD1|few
CASSPWGGTGDGSPLHF
TGCGCCAGCAGCCCCTGGGGCGGGACAGGGGATGGTTCACCCCTCCACTTT
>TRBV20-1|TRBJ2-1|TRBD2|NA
CSVPSGSEQFF
TGCAGTGTCCCTAGCGGGAGTGAGCAGTTCTTC
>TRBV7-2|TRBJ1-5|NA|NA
CASSPQPGQPQHF
TGTGCCAGCAGCCCCCAACCGGGTCAGCCCCAGCATTTT
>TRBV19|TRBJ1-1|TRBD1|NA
CASSRTGLNTEAFF
TGTGCCAGTTCCCGGACAGGACTGAACACTGAAGCTTTCTTT
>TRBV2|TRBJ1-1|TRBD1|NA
CASSLLTGKNTEAFF
TGTGCCAGCAGCCTACTGACAGGGAAGAACACTGAAGCTTTCTTT
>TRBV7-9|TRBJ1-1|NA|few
CASSPPRGNTEAFF
TGTGCCAGCAGCCCCCCCCGAGGGAACACTGAAGCTTTCTTT
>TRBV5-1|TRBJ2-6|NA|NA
CASSSVEGANVLTF
TGCGCCAGCAGCTCTGTAGAGGGGGCCAACGTCCTGACTTTC
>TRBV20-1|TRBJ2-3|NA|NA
CSASIPDTQYF
TGCAGTGCTAGTATTCCCGATACGCAGTATTTT
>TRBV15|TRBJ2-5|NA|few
CATSRLSSGSGETQYF
TGTGCCACCAGCAGATTGAGTTCAGGTTCGGGGGAGACCCAGTACTTC
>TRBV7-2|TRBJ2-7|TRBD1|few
CASSSNLQTGLYEQYF
TGTGCCAGCAGCTCTAACCTTCAGACAGGGCTCTACGAGCAGTACTTC
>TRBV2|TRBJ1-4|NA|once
CASNFGGDGSSGEKLFF
TGTGCCAGCAATTTTGGGGGCGACGGATCAAGCGGCGAAAAACTGTTTTTT
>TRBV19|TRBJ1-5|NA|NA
CASSLRGAGGRISNQPQHF
TGTGCCAGTAGTCTCCGGGGGGCCGGGGGGCGGATTAGCAATCAGCCCCAGCATTTT
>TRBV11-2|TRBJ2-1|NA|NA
CASSLWRGPNEQFF
TGTGCCAGCAGCTTATGGCGGGGACCCAATGAGCAGTTCTTC
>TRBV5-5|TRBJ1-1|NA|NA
CASSQGTGLIFNTEAFF
TGTGCCAGCAGCCAAGGCACAGGCCTAATTTTCAACACTGAAGCTTTCTTT